The present entry profiles one TCR beta chain with its context. In the authors' workflow: Using reference gene primer amplification, nucleated cell counts were estimated. Method: immunoSEQ multiplex PCR; TCRdb's copy keeps in-frame clones and lacks some. For V, J and clone size, that table is used; D and trimming come from the DNA. Of about 180,000 clones in the sample, roughly nine tenths were seen once. The data belong to a study of blood T cell repertoires in COVID-19. Overall study context: COVID-19 samples, acute and convalescent, were from the United States, Italy and Spain. Sources were T cells, B-cell-depleted T cells, or PBMCs; the material itself was cDNA or gDNA.

The CDR3 is 14 residues long. The J segment lost 4 bases and the V segment lost 3 bases, leaving 4 bases of the junction unmatched. Germline V gene lookup returns CDR1 SGDLS and CDR2 YYNGEE. This TCR was recovered from a man in his late teens or twenties who had recovered from COVID-19. The rearrangement uses TRBV9 and TRBJ2-3, with TRBD1 matching over 8 bases. The sequenced sample consisted of peripheral blood. CDR3 in DNA: TGTGCCAGCAGCGCAGGGGGCGCCGCAGATACGCAGTATTTT. Amino acid sequence: CASSAGGAADTQYF.